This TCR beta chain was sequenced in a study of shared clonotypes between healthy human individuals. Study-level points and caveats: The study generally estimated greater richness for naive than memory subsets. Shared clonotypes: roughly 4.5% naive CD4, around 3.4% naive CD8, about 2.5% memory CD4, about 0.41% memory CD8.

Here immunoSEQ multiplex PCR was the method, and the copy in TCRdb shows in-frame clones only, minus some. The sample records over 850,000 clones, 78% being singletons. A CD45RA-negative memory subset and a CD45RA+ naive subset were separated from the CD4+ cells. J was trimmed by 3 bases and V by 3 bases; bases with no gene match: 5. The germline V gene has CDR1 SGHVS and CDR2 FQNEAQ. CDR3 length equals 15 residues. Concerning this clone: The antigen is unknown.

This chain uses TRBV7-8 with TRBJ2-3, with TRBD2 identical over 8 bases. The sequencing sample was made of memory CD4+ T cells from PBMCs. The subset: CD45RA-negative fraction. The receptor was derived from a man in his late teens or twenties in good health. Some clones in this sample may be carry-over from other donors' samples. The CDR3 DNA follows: TGTGCCAGCAGCTTCACGGGAGGGCCAACAGATACGCAGTATTTT. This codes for CASSFTGGPTDTQYF.